These 17 T cell receptor beta chains came from one sample sequenced in a study of technical replicates of blood from four donors. Generated by immunoSEQ multiplex PCR, the TCRdb table keeps only in-frame clones and is missing some. The repertoire holds tens of thousands of clones, with around 97% as singletons. The sample was T cells isolated from PBMCs. The origin of the receptors is a human donor in good health.

The V call is TRBV5-6, the J call TRBJ2-1; TRBD2 agrees at 13 bases. Germline V gene lookup returns CDR1 SGHDT and CDR2 YYEEEE. V gave up 2 bases and J gave up 8 bases; unmatched junction bases: 4. The CDR3 loop spans 15 amino acids. The CDR3 nucleotides are TGTGCCAGCAGCTTTGGGACTAGCGGGACAGATGAGCAGTTCTTC. Amino acid sequence: CASSFGTSGTDEQFF.

J is TRBJ2-5 and V is TRBV5-1; tentative D call: TRBD2 (7 bases). V gave up 5 bases and J gave up 6 bases, with 17 bases separating them. This CDR3 region has 14 residues. Per the germline V gene, CDR1 is SGHRS and CDR2 is YFSETQ. The chain's CDR3 is CASRGGGPLKTQYF. CDR3 in DNA: TGCGCCAGCAGGGGCGGGGGCCCCCTGAAGACCCAGTACTTC.

V is TRBV30 and J is TRBJ1-6, with D possibly matching TRBD1 (6 bases). Germline V lookup: CDR1 GTSNPN, CDR2 SVGIG (reference sequence). The CDR3 spans 14 residues. Trimming cost V 7 bases and J 5 bases, with 15 bases left between them. The CDR3 here is CALEGVRNNSPLHF. The CDR3 region has the DNA TGTGCCTTAGAGGGGGTCAGAAATAATTCACCCCTCCACTTT.

This chain joins TRBV11-3 and TRBJ2-2; 11 positions agree with TRBD2. V lost 5 bases and J lost 3; bases outside the gene matches: 2. Germline V gene sequence: CDR1 SGHNT, CDR2 YENEEA. There are 15 residues in the CDR3. CDR3 loop: CASSPGLADTGELFF. The CDR3 region has the DNA TGTGCCAGCAGCCCGGGACTAGCGGACACCGGGGAGCTGTTTTTT. The variable domain in full, completed from reference TRBV11-3 and TRBJ2-2, reads EAGVVQSPRYKIIEKKQPVAFWCNPISGHNTLYWYLQNLGQGPELLIRYENEEAVDDSQLPKDRFSAERLKGVDSTLKIQPAELGDSAVYLCASSPGLADTGELFFGEGSRLTVL.

The chain employs TRBV18 and TRBJ2-5; 7 bases are shared with TRBD1. Germline V gives CDR1 KGHSH, CDR2 LQKENI. Trimming removed 5 bases from V and 0 bases from J; junction bases left unmatched: 6. This CDR3 is 15 amino acids long. The DNA for the CDR3 is TGTGCCAGCTCATTTCTACAGGGGTACCAAGAGACCCAGTACTTC. Translating gives CASSFLQGYQETQYF.

This clone has just one count. The V and J genes are TRBV18 and TRBJ1-2; D gene ambiguous. CDR1 KGHSH and CDR2 LQKENI come from the germline V gene. V was shortened by 2 bases and J by 4 bases, with 20 bases between the two germline ends. The CDR3 spans 17 residues. CDR3 nucleotides: TGTGCCAGCTCACCAGGTCTTGCCGGGAATCCTCCCTATGGCTACACCTTC. Translated, it gives CASSPGLAGNPPYGYTF.

CDR3 coding DNA: TGTGCCAGCAGCGCAGCCATGGGACAGGGCGTCACCGGGGAGCTGTTTTTT. Translated: CASSAAMGQGVTGELFF. The chain is built from TRBV2 and TRBJ2-2; 9 bases fit TRBD1. V lost 6 bases to trimming and J lost 4 bases; unmatched junction nucleotides: 12. Germline V gene lookup returns CDR1 SNHLY and CDR2 FYNNEI. The CDR3 spans 17 residues.

This sequence joins TRBV15 and TRBJ2-1, with 8 bases identical to TRBD2. Germline CDR1 reads LNHNV; CDR2 reads YYDKDF (reference sequence). V shed 2 bases, J shed 3 bases, and the junction held 3 bases outside the gene matches. This CDR3 region has 15 residues. The DNA for the CDR3 is TGTGCCACCAGCAGAACTAGCGGCCTCTACAATGAGCAGTTCTTC. Its protein product is CATSRTSGLYNEQFF.

CDR3: CSVDLQGGEETQYF. The CDR3 coding sequence is TGCAGCGTTGACCTACAGGGGGGGGAAGAGACCCAGTACTTC. The V gene is TRBV29-1, the J gene TRBJ2-5; possibly TRBD1 for D (8 bases). Germline V lookup: CDR1 SQVTM, CDR2 ANQGSEA. The CDR3 consists of 14 residues. The V gene lost 3 bases and the J gene lost 3 bases, with 14 bases spanning the gap.

V usage is TRBV5-5 and J usage is TRBJ1-4, with 9 bases identical to TRBD1. After removal of 3 bases from V and 8 bases from J, the junction contained 8 bases not matched to a gene. Germline CDR1 and CDR2: SGHKS and YYEKEE (reference sequence). The CDR3 totals 15 residues. CDR3 nucleotides: TGTGCCAGCAGCTACAGGGACAGGGAGTGGGAAAAACTGTTTTTT. This translates into CASSYRDREWEKLFF.

The chain employs TRBV25-1 and TRBJ1-2; TRBD1 might be the D (6 bases). Between the trimmed V and J ends, which lost 4 bases and 4 bases, there was a span of 10 bases. CDR1 is MGHDK and CDR2 is SYGVNS in the germline V gene. The CDR3 consists of 13 residues. The CDR3 protein is CASSVSTGYGYTF. For the CDR3, the DNA is TGTGCCAGCAGTGTTTCGACAGGCTATGGCTACACCTTC.

The V call is TRBV5-1, the J call TRBJ2-7; 9 bases agree with TRBD1. The V segment lost 4 bases and the J segment 2 bases; nucleotides outside the gene matches: 4. Germline V gives CDR1 SGHRS, CDR2 YFSETQ. The length of the CDR3 is 14 residues. In DNA, the CDR3 is TGCGCCAGCAGCGACGGGACAGGGCCCTACGAGCAGTACTTC. Translation gives CASSDGTGPYEQYF.

The chain uses TRBV7-2 and TRBJ2-3; 8 bases are a match to TRBD2. CDR3 size: 15 residues. The V segment lost 5 bases and the J segment 4 bases; nucleotides outside the gene matches: 8. Germline V gene lookup returns CDR1 SGHTA and CDR2 FQGNSA. DNA of the CDR3: TGTGCCAGCAGCCCAGGGACTAGTAACGCAGATACGCAGTATTTT. The encoded protein is CASSPGTSNADTQYF.

This sequence joins TRBV5-1 and TRBJ1-5; TRBD1 matches 11 bases. From germline, CDR1 is SGHRS and CDR2 YFSETQ. This CDR3 has 15 residues. With V trimmed by 3 bases and J by 3 bases, 2 bases remained unmatched. CDR3 amino acids: CASSWTGGNNQPQHF. DNA of the CDR3: TGCGCCAGCAGCTGGACAGGGGGCAACAATCAGCCCCAGCATTTT.

The chain carries TRBV18 and TRBJ2-7; 10 bases are shared with TRBD1. Unmatched junction bases numbered 5, after V lost 6 bases and J lost 0 bases. This CDR3 region has 15 residues. Germline CDR1 is KGHSH and CDR2 is LQKENI. CDR3 protein: CASSEGQGISYEQYF. CDR3 bases: TGTGCCAGCTCCGAGGGACAGGGGATCTCCTACGAGCAGTACTTC.

J is TRBJ2-7 and V is TRBV29-1; maybe TRBD1 (7 bases). The CDR3 covers 13 residues. V lost 5 bases and J 0 bases, leaving 11 bases between the germline ends. CDR1 and CDR2 (germline): SQVTM, ANQGSEA. The CDR3 loop is CSVPGGSSYEQYF. In DNA, the CDR3 is TGCAGCGTTCCAGGGGGGAGCTCCTACGAGCAGTACTTC.

The chain joins TRBV7-9 to TRBJ2-3, with 15 bases fitting TRBD2. V gave up 5 bases and J gave up 0 bases; unmatched junction bases: 6. Per the germline V gene, CDR1 is SEHNR and CDR2 is FQNEAQ (reference sequence). The CDR3 spans 18 residues. Written as DNA, the CDR3 is TGTGCCAGCAGCCCCGGGACTAGCGGGAGGAGTAGCACAGATACGCAGTATTTT. Translated, it gives CASSPGTSGRSSTDTQYF. Full variable domain (outside the CDR3, taken from reference TRBV7-9 and TRBJ2-3): DTGVSQNPRHKITKRGQNVTFRCDPISEHNRLYWYRQTLGQGPEFLTYFQNEAQLEKSRLLSDRFSAERPKGSFSTLEIQRTEQGDSAMYLCASSPGTSGRSSTDTQYFGPGTRLTVL.